Presented here are 17 T cell receptor beta chains from one specimen sequenced in a study of blood T cell repertoires in COVID-19. Libraries were prepared by immunoSEQ multiplex PCR; TCRdb keeps only in-frame clonotypes and omits some of them. The sample consists of about 430,000 clones, over 85% of them appearing once. Sample: peripheral blood. All receptors derive from a man aged 18 to 29 with COVID-19, enrolled during active disease.

The rearrangement joins TRBV5-1 to TRBJ2-1, with 7 bases matching TRBD1. CDR1 is SGHRS, CDR2 YFSETQ, per germline. The junction had 3 bases not matched to a gene; V was cut back by 0 bases and J by 9 bases. The CDR3 runs to 13 residues. Written as DNA, the CDR3 is TGCGCCAGCAGCTTGGAGGGGGCAGGTGAGCAGTTCTTC. Translation: CASSLEGAGEQFF.

The chain links TRBV28 to TRBJ2-5, with no clear D. The germline V gene encodes CDR1 MDHEN and CDR2 SYDVKM. CDR3 length: 12 residues. V lost 5 bases to trimming and J lost 7 bases, with 11 bases between them. For the CDR3, the DNA is TGTGCCAGCAGTCTACTAAGTAGGACCCAGTACTTC. Translation gives CASSLLSRTQYF. Combining the CDR3 with reference TRBV28 and TRBJ2-5 gives the whole variable domain DVKVTQSSRYLVKRTGEKVFLECVQDMDHENMFWYRQDPGLGLRLIYFSYDVKMKEKGDIPEGYSVSREKKERFSLILESASTNQTSMYLCASSLLSRTQYFGPGTRLLVL.

This chain uses TRBV5-1 with TRBJ2-7, with D possibly TRBD1 on 6 matching bases. Germline V gives CDR1 SGHRS, CDR2 YFSETQ. Trimming pared 4 bases from V and 1 base from J, leaving 15 bases between. This CDR3 contains 15 residues. The CDR3 reads CASSREQGPSYEQYF. CDR3 sequence (DNA): TGCGCCAGCAGCCGGGAACAGGGCCCATCCTACGAGCAGTACTTC.

This clone was seen just once. The chain couples TRBV4-2 to TRBJ2-1, with 11 bases fitting TRBD2. The CDR3 is 19 residues long. The trim removed 3 bases at V and 7 bases at J, leaving 17 bases unmatched. The germline gives CDR1 LGHNA, CDR2 YNFKEQ. CDR3 region: CASSHQVAFTSGSRNEQFF. DNA of the CDR3: TGTGCCAGCAGCCACCAAGTTGCATTTACTAGCGGGAGTAGGAATGAGCAGTTCTTC.

Here the CDR3 reads CASSPADNYGYTF. The DNA for the CDR3 is TGTGCCAGCAGCCCCGCAGATAACTATGGCTACACCTTC. The rearrangement links TRBV5-8 to TRBJ1-2; D ambiguous. Trimming removed 4 bases at V and 1 base at J, with 8 bases between. CDR3 length equals 13 residues. Germline CDR1 SGHTS, CDR2 YDEGEE.

The chain employs TRBV30 and TRBJ2-5; 14 nucleotides align to TRBD2. After removal of 3 bases from V and 0 bases from J, the junction contained 12 bases not matched to a gene. The germline V gene has CDR1 GTSNPN and CDR2 SVGIG (reference sequence). This CDR3 has 19 residues. The CDR3 loop is CAWSPLGTSGGHYQETQYF. Written as DNA, the CDR3 is TGTGCCTGGAGCCCACTAGGGACTAGCGGGGGACATTACCAAGAGACCCAGTACTTC.

V is TRBV6-5 and J is TRBJ1-1; 8 bases align to TRBD1. This CDR3 contains 14 residues. The germline gives CDR1 MNHEY, CDR2 SVGAGI. Unmatched junction bases numbered 12, after V lost 4 bases and J lost 11 bases. The CDR3 nucleotides are TGTGCCAGCAGTTTCGGACAGGGTGGCGTGGATGCTTTCTTT. Translating gives CASSFGQGGVDAFF.

The chain uses TRBV6-4 and TRBJ2-2, with D possibly being TRBD2 (5 bases). Trimming shortened V by 6 bases and J by 0 bases, and 8 bases separated the two germline ends. Germline loops: CDR1 MRHNA, CDR2 SNTAGT. CDR3 length equals 14 residues. DNA of the CDR3: TGTGCCAGCAGACTAGAGGCGAACACCGGGGAGCTGTTTTTT. Translated: CASRLEANTGELFF.

The chain couples TRBV2 to TRBJ1-4; 8 positions agree with TRBD1. V dropped 10 bases and J dropped 5; count of bases not matched to a gene: 6. This CDR3 has 13 amino acids. Per the germline V gene, CDR1 is SNHLY and CDR2 is FYNNEI. The CDR3 spells CATARDRNEKLFF. The CDR3 nucleotides are TGTGCCACCGCTAGGGACAGGAATGAAAAACTGTTTTTT.

V usage is TRBV4-2 and J usage is TRBJ1-1; TRBD1 aligns across 8 bases. The CDR3 contains 16 residues. Germline CDR1 and CDR2: LGHNA and YNFKEQ. Losses at the gene ends were 4 bases for V and 4 bases for J; bases not matched to a gene: 11. CDR3 residues: CASSPTSGTGLTEAFF. For the CDR3, the DNA is TGTGCCAGCAGCCCTACTTCCGGGACAGGCCTCACTGAAGCTTTCTTT.

The rearrangement links TRBV15 to TRBJ2-5; D gene ambiguous. The V and J ends lost 0 bases and 2 bases respectively, with 7 bases between them. Germline CDR1 LNHNV, CDR2 YYDKDF (reference sequence). The CDR3 totals 14 residues. CDR3 DNA: TGTGCCACCAGCAGAGACGGGTGGCAAGAGACCCAGTACTTC. Translated: CATSRDGWQETQYF.

The chain links TRBV12-3 or TRBV12-4 to TRBJ2-3; the D is unclear. Trimming cost V 5 bases and J 11 bases, with 17 bases left between them. CDR3 size: 13 residues. The CDR3 loop is CASSTTGSGGQYF. CDR3 coding DNA: TGTGCCAGCAGTACAACCGGGTCCGGTGGGCAGTATTTT.

This clone was found once. This sequence joins TRBV7-9 and TRBJ1-5; D may be TRBD1 (5 bases). Germline V gene sequence: CDR1 SEHNR, CDR2 FQNEAQ (reference sequence). V was pared by 0 bases and J by 8 bases, with 11 bases between. CDR3 size: 14 residues. CDR3 residues: CASSLAGTGKPQHF. The CDR3 DNA reads TGTGCCAGCAGCTTAGCAGGGACTGGGAAGCCCCAGCATTTT. Supplemented by reference TRBV7-9 and TRBJ1-5, the full variable domain reads DTGVSQNPRHKITKRGQNVTFRCDPISEHNRLYWYRQTLGQGPEFLTYFQNEAQLEKSRLLSDRFSAERPKGSFSTLEIQRTEQGDSAMYLCASSLAGTGKPQHFGDGTRLSIL.

The chain links TRBV18 to TRBJ2-3; 13 bases match TRBD2. Looked up from germline, CDR1 is KGHSH and CDR2 is LQKENI. After removal of 3 bases from V and 5 bases from J, the junction contained 14 bases not matched to a gene. CDR3 length: 19 residues. The CDR3 bases are TGTGCCAGCTCACCGCCCCCCCTACTAGCGGGAGGGCCACGAGATACGCAGTATTTT. It yields the protein CASSPPPLLAGGPRDTQYF.

The chain recombines TRBV7-2 with TRBJ2-5; 12 nucleotides match TRBD2. The CDR3 contains 17 residues. Germline V gene sequence: CDR1 SGHTA, CDR2 FQGNSA. The V segment lost 1 base and the J segment 4 bases; nucleotides outside the gene matches: 7. Written as DNA, the CDR3 is TGTGCCAGCAGCTTAGTGGCTAGCGGGGGGGCTGGAGAGACCCAGTACTTC. It is translated as CASSLVASGGAGETQYF.

The V gene is TRBV3-1 (or the pseudogene TRBV3-2), the J gene TRBJ1-1; 8 positions match TRBD1. This CDR3 comprises 14 residues. J gave up 3 bases and V 2 bases, and 2 bases lay outside the gene matches. CDR1 and CDR2 from the germline V gene are LGHDT and YNNKEL (reference sequence). This chain's CDR3 is CASSQRQGHTEAFF. DNA of the CDR3: TGTGCCAGCAGCCAACGACAGGGGCACACTGAAGCTTTCTTT.

The chain has TRBV9 and TRBJ1-2, with D possibly matching TRBD1 (6 bases). V was cut by 6 bases and J by 1 base, with 16 bases left in between. The CDR3 consists of 15 residues. CDR1 is SGDLS, CDR2 YYNGEE, per germline. CDR3 residues: CASNRSPQGNYGYTF. The CDR3 bases are TGTGCCAGCAACCGGAGCCCACAGGGTAACTATGGCTACACCTTC.